The present entry profiles one TCR beta chain with its context. The read terminates 3 residues before the CDR3 end, so the remaining end is supplied by the germline J gene. Only in-frame clones appear in the TCRdb table, and some are missing; sequencing was by immunoSEQ multiplex PCR. Found here are some 20,000 clones; the top ten clones hold roughly 5.2%. The data were obtained in a study of T cells in women clearing cervical HPV infection. The wider study: Blood came at first lesion visit for cases, post-clearance for controls.

There are 19 residues in the CDR3. With 3 bases clipped from V and 3 bases from J, the junction kept 16 bases outside the gene matches. The receptor's source is a woman between 18 and 70 years old with a cervical HPV16 infection that either progressed to CIN3+ or cleared (not recorded which). The sample was blood buffy coat. The chain couples TRBV12-3 or TRBV12-4 to TRBJ2-4; TRBD1 aligns across 8 bases. This chain's CDR3 is CASSLINRGSSIDKNIQYF. The sequenced CDR3 bases are TGTGCCAGCAGTTTGATAAACAGGGGGTCCAGTATAGACAAAAACATT.